This T cell receptor beta chain was sequenced during a study of T cell responses to AZD1222 COVID-19 vaccine. The V gene end was trimmed by 4 bases and the J gene end by 6 bases; junction bases not matched to a gene: 8. Germline CDR1 and CDR2: SGHRS and YFSETQ. This CDR3 is 15 amino acids long. Profiling relied on immunoSEQ multiplex PCR, and the TCRdb table lists in-frame clones only, not all of them. The sample lists 120,000 or so clones, over 80% seen once, with 1.1% in the top ten. General observations from the study: Among those given AZD1222, only six were seropositive at baseline. Spike-wide coverage was observed for vaccine-associated CD4 TCRs, with dominant responses at 160-218 and 743-854. Possibly, clonal diversity was underestimated; donors were largely white British and included more females.

To note about this clone: Its antigen is unidentified.

The input for sequencing was peripheral blood, taken on day 0 of AZD1222 vaccination. The chain uses TRBV5-1 and TRBJ2-2, with 8 positions matching TRBD1. The source of this sequence is an adult in good health. CDR3 region: CASSGLRTGPGELFF. CDR3 bases: TGCGCCAGCAGCGGGTTAAGGACAGGGCCCGGGGAGCTGTTTTTT. The variable domain in full, completed from reference TRBV5-1 and TRBJ2-2, reads KAGVTQTPRYLIKTRGQQVTLSCSPISGHRSVSWYQQTPGQGLQFLFEYFSETQRNKGNFPGRFSGRQFSNSRSEMNVSTLELGDSALYLCASSGLRTGPGELFFGEGSRLTVL.